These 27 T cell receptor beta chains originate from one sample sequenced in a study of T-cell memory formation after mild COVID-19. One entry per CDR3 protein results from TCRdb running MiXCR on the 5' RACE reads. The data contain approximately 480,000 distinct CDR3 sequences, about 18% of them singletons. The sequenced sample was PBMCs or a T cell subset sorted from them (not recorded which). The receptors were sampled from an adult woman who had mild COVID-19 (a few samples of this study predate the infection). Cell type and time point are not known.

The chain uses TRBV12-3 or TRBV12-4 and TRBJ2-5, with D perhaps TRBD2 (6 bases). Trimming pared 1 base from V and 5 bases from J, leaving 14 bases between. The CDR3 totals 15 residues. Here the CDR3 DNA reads TGTGCCAGCAGTTTAGAGGGCGGGACGCGGGAGACCCAGTACTTC. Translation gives CASSLEGGTRETQYF.

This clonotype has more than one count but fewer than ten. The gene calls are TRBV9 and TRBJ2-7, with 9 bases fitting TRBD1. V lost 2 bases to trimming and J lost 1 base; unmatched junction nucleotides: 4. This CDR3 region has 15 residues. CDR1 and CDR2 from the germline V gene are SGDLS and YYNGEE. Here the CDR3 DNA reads TGTGCCAGCAGCGTTACCGGGACAGGGTCCTACGAGCAGTACTTC. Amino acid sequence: CASSVTGTGSYEQYF.

CDR3 protein: CASSPAGSNYGYTF. CDR3 DNA: TGCGCCAGCAGCCCGGCAGGTTCTAACTATGGCTACACCTTC. V and J are TRBV4-1 and TRBJ1-2; the D is unclear. The CDR3 runs 14 residues. The V end was cut by 4 bases, the J end by 0 bases, with 9 bases between. Looked up from germline, CDR1 is MGHRA and CDR2 is YSYEKL.

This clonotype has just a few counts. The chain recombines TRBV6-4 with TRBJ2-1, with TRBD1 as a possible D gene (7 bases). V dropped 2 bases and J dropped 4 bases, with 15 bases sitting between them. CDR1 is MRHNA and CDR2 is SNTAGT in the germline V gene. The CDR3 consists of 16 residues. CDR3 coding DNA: TGTGCCAGCAGTGACCAGGGCGGGACAGCGTACAATGAGCAGTTCTTC. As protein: CASSDQGGTAYNEQFF.

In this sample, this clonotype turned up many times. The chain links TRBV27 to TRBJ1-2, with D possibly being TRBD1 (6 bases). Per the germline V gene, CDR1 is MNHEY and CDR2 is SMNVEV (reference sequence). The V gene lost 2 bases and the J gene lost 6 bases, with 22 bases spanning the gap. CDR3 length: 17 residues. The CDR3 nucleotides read TGTGCCAGCAGTTTAATATTTCGTGGGGGGCCAGGGCATGGCTACACCTTC. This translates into CASSLIFRGGPGHGYTF.

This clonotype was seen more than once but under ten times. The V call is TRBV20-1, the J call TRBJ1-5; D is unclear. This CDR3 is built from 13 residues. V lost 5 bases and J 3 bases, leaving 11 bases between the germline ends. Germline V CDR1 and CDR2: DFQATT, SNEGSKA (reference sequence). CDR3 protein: CSASKETNQPQHF. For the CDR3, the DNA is TGCAGTGCTTCAAAAGAAACCAATCAGCCCCAGCATTTT.

The CDR3 DNA reads TGTGCCAGCAGTGAAGGGGACACCCTCGAGACCCAGTACTTC. It translates to CASSEGDTLETQYF. J is TRBJ2-5 and V is TRBV2; a weak D match, TRBD1 (6 bases). Germline V lookup: CDR1 SNHLY, CDR2 FYNNEI. With 1 base removed from V and 5 bases from J, the gap between germline ends came to 11 bases. The CDR3 is 14 amino acids. Combining the CDR3 with reference TRBV2 and TRBJ2-5 gives the whole variable domain EPEVTQTPSHQVTQMGQEVILRCVPISNHLYFYWYRQILGQKVEFLVSFYNNEISEKSEIFDDQFSVERPDGSNFTLKIRSTKLEDSAMYFCASSEGDTLETQYFGPGTRLLVL.

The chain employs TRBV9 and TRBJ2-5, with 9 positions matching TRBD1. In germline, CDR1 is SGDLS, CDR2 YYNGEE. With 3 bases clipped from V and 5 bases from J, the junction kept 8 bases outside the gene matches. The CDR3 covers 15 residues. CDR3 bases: TGTGCCAGCAGCGCCGCCGGGACAGGGTTGGAGACCCAGTACTTC. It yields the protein CASSAAGTGLETQYF.

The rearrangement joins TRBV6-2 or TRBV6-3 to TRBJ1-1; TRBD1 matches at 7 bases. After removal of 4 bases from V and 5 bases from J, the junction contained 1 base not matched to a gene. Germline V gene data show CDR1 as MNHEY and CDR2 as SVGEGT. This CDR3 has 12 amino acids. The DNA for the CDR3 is TGTGCCAGCAGTTCGACAGGGACTGAAGCTTTCTTT. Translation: CASSSTGTEAFF.

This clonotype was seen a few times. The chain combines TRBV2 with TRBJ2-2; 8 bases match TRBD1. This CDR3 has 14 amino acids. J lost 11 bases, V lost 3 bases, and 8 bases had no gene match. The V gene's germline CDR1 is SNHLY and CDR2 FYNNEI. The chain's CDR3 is CASSDSGGFGELFF. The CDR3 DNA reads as TGTGCCAGCAGTGACTCAGGGGGCTTCGGTGAGCTGTTTTTT. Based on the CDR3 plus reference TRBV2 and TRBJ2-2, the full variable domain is EPEVTQTPSHQVTQMGQEVILRCVPISNHLYFYWYRQILGQKVEFLVSFYNNEISEKSEIFDDQFSVERPDGSNFTLKIRSTKLEDSAMYFCASSDSGGFGELFFGEGSRLTVL.

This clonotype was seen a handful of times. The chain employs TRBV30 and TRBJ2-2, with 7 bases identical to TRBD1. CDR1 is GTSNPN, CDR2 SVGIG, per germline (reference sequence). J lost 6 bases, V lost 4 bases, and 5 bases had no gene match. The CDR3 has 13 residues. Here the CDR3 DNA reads TGTGCCTGGAACGCACAGGGGCCCGGGGAGCTGTTTTTT. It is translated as CAWNAQGPGELFF.

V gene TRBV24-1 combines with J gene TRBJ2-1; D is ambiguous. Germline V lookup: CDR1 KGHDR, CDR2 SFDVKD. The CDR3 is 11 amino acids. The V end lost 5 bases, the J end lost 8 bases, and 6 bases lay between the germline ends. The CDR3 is CATSGVDEQFF. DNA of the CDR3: TGTGCCACCAGTGGGGTAGATGAGCAGTTCTTC.

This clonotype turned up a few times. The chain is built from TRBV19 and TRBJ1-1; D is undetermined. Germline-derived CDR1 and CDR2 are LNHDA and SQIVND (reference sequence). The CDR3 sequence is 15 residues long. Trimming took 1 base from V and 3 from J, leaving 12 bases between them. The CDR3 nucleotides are TGTGCCAGTAGTATAGGCCTACGGAGGGACACTGAAGCTTTCTTT. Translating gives CASSIGLRRDTEAFF.

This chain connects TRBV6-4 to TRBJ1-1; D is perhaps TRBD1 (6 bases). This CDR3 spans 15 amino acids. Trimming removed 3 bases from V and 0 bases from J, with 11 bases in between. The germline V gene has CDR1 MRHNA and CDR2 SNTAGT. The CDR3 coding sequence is TGTGCCAGCAGTGAGAAAGGGGGGATGAACACTGAAGCTTTCTTT. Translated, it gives CASSEKGGMNTEAFF.

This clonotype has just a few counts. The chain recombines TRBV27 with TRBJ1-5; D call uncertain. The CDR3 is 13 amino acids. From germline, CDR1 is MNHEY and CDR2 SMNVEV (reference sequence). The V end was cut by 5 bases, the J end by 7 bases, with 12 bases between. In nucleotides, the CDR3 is TGTGCCAGCAGTCTGGGTTTGGGACAGCCCCAGCATTTT. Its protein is CASSLGLGQPQHF.

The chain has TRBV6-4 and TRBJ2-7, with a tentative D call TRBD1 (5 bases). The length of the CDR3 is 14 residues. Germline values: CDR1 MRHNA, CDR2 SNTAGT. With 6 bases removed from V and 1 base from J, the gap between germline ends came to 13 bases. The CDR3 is CASRRQGSSYEQYF. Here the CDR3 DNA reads TGTGCCAGCAGGAGGCAGGGTTCGTCCTACGAGCAGTACTTC.

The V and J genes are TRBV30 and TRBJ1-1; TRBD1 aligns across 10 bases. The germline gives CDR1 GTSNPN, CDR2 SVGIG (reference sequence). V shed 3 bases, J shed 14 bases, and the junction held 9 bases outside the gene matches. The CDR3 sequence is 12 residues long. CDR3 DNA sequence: TGTGCCTGGAGCGACAGGGGGCGCGGAGCCTTCTTT. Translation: CAWSDRGRGAFF. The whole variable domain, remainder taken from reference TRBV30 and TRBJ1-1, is SQTIHQWPATLVQPVGSPLSLECTVEGTSNPNLYWYRQAAGRGLQLLFYSVGIGQISSEVPQNLSASRPQDRQFILSSKKLLLSDSGFYLCAWSDRGRGAFFGQGTRLTVV.

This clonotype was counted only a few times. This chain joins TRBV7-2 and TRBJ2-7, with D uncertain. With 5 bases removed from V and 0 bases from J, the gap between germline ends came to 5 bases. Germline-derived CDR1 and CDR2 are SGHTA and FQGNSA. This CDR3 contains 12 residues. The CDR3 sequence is CASSRRSYEQYF. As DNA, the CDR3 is TGTGCCAGCAGCCGCCGCTCCTACGAGCAGTACTTC. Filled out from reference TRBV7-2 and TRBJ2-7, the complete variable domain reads GAGVSQSPSNKVTEKGKDVELRCDPISGHTALYWYRQSLGQGLEFLIYFQGNSAPDKSGLPSDRFSAERTGGSVSTLTIQRTQQEDSAVYLCASSRRSYEQYFGPGTRLTVT.

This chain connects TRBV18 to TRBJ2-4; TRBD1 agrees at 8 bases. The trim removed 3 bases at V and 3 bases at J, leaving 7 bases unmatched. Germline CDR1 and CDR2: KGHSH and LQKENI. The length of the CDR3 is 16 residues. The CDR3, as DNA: TGTGCCAGCTCACCCCCAGGGGGCCCTGGCAAAAACATTCAGTACTTC. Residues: CASSPPGGPGKNIQYF.

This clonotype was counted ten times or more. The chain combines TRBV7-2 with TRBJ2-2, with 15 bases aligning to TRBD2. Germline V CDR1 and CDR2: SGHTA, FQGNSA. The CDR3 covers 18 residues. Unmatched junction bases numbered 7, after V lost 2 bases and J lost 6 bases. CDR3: CASSLSGGLAGGSGELFF. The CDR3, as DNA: TGTGCCAGCAGCTTATCAGGGGGACTAGCGGGAGGATCCGGGGAGCTGTTTTTT.

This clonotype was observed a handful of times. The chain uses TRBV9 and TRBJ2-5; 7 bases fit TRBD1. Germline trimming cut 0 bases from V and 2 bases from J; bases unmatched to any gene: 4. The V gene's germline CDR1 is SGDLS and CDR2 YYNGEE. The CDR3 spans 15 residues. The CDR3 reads CASSVGGTAQETQYF. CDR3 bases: TGTGCCAGCAGCGTAGGGGGGACAGCTCAAGAGACCCAGTACTTC.

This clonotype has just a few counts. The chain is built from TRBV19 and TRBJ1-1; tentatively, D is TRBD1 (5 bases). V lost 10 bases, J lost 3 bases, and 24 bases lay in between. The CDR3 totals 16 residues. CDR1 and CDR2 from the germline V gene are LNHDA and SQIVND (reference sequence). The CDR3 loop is CATTPNGGNRDTEAFF. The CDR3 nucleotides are TGTGCCACAACCCCGAATGGGGGTAATAGGGACACTGAAGCTTTCTTT. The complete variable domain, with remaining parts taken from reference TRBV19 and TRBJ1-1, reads DGGITQSPKYLFRKEGQNVTLSCEQNLNHDAMYWYRQDPGQGLRLIYYSQIVNDFQKGDIAEGYSVSREKKESFPLTVTSAQKNPTAFYLCATTPNGGNRDTEAFFGQGTRLTVV.

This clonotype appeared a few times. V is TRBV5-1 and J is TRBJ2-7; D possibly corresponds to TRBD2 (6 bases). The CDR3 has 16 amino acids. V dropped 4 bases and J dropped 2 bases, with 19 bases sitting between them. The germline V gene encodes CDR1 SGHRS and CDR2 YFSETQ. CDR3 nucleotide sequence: TGCGCCAGCAGCCTGGGGACTTTCGCGGGCACCTACGAGCAGTACTTC. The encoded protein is CASSLGTFAGTYEQYF. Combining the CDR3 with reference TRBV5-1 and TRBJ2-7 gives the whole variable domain KAGVTQTPRYLIKTRGQQVTLSCSPISGHRSVSWYQQTPGQGLQFLFEYFSETQRNKGNFPGRFSGRQFSNSRSEMNVSTLELGDSALYLCASSLGTFAGTYEQYFGPGTRLTVT.

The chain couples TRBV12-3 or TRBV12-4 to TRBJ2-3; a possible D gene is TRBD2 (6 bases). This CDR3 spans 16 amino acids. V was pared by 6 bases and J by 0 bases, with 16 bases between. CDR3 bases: TGTGCCAGCAGCCCCTCCGGCAGCGGGAGCACAGATACGCAGTATTTT. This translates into CASSPSGSGSTDTQYF.

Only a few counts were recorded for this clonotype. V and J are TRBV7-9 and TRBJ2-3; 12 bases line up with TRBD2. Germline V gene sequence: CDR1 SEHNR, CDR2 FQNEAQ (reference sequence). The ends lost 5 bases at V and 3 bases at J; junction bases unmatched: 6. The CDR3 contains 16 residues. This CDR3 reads CASSETSGGATDTQYF. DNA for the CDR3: TGTGCCAGCAGCGAGACTAGCGGGGGTGCTACAGATACGCAGTATTTT.

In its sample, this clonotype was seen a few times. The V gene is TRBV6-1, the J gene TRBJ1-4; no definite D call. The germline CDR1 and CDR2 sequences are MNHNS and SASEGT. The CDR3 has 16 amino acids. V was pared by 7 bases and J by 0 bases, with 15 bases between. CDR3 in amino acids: CASKGRNFPTNEKLFF. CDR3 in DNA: TGTGCCAGCAAAGGGAGAAATTTTCCAACTAATGAAAAACTGTTTTTT.

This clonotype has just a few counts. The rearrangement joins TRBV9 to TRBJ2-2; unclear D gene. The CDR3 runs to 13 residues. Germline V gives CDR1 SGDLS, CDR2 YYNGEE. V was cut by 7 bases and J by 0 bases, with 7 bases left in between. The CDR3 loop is CASASANTGELFF. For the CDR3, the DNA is TGTGCCAGCGCGTCGGCGAACACCGGGGAGCTGTTTTTT.